The present TCR beta chain was sequenced within a study of blood T cell repertoires in COVID-19. Turning to the study itself: The United States, Italy and Spain were the sources of the acute and convalescent COVID-19 samples. PBMCs, B-cell-depleted T cells, or T cells provided the cDNA or gDNA that made up the material.

The CDR3 covers 18 residues. V lost 5 bases to trimming and J lost 0 bases; unmatched junction nucleotides: 16. From germline, CDR1 is MNHEY and CDR2 SMNVEV (reference sequence). Produced via immunoSEQ multiplex PCR; TCRdb's table is partial and in-frame only. The sample lists under 250,000 clones; roughly four fifths were seen once. Seattle patient enrollment occurred during active infection, with longitudinal follow-up thereafter. The chain couples TRBV27 to TRBJ2-7, with 7 bases aligning to TRBD1. The specimen sequenced was peripheral blood. This TCR derives from a woman in her seventies with COVID-19, enrolled during active disease. CDR3 loop: CASSPPLTGRRSSYEQYF. CDR3 DNA sequence: TGTGCCAGCAGTCCCCCCCTGACAGGGCGACGAAGCTCCTACGAGCAGTACTTC.